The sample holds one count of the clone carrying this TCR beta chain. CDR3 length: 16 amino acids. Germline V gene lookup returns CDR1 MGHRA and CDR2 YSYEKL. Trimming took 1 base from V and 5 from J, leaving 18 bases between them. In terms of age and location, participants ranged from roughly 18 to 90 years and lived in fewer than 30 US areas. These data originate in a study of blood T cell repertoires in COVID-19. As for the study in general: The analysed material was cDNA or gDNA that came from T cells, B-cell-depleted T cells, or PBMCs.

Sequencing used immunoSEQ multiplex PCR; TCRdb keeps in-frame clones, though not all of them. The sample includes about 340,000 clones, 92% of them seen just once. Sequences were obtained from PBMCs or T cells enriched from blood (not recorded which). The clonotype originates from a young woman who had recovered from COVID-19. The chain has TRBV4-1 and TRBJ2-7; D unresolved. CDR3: CASSQGLDSSMHEQYF. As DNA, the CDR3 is TGCGCCAGCAGCCAAGGACTGGATAGTAGCATGCACGAGCAGTACTTC.